The T cell receptor beta chain under discussion was sequenced for a study of cytomegalovirus exposure and HLA in healthy donors. PCR was performed using 60 Vbeta and 13 Jbeta primers. Generated by immunoSEQ multiplex PCR, the TCRdb table keeps only in-frame clones and is missing some. Of some 60,000 clones in the sample, 75% to 85% are singletons; the top ten hold roughly 3.5%. This TCR derives from a woman aged 40 to 50 in good health and CMV-seronegative. Input material: PBMCs.

This chain's CDR3 is CASSLSQGVSSYEQYF. The CDR3 bases are TGTGCCAGCAGTTTGTCTCAGGGGGTAAGCTCCTACGAGCAGTACTTC. The chain carries TRBV27 and TRBJ2-7; 7 nucleotides agree with TRBD1. Looked up from germline, CDR1 is MNHEY and CDR2 is SMNVEV (reference sequence). The CDR3 contains 16 residues. Germline trimming cut 3 bases from V and 0 bases from J; bases unmatched to any gene: 8.